This TCR beta chain derives from a study of T cells in tumors and immune-related adverse events (TCRdb year 2021). Using the immunoSEQ assay, the TCR beta locus was amplified and sequenced, producing bulk TCR Vbeta CDR3 data. For the original study's pipeline: CDR3s were excluded if they were non-productive, were shorter than 7 amino acids, or did not start with C or end with F/W. Only specimens with at least 1000 reads were analysed, and clonotypes were defined at the amino acid level. Clonality was computed as 1 minus Pielou's evenness. To equalize library sizes, abundance-weighted random subsampling with replacement was performed 100 times so that 95% confidence intervals could be reported. The Morisita overlap index was used to quantify repertoire overlap, and the top 40 clones in each specimen were examined for overlap with the irAE. TCRdb provides this immuneACCESS table in a form limited to in-frame rearrangements. Some clones are lacking; in checked studies, under half of them reflect an unresolved V gene, and why the rest are absent is not known. From that table come the V and J calls and clone size; the DNA was used to work out D and trimming. The sample records about 22,000 clones, around 90% of which are singletons. The ten largest clones capture approximately 1.5% of the sample.

Interpreted using the paper, the treatment or condition label stands for: nivolumab (PD-1 blockade) given before sampling. The DNeasy Blood and Tissue Kit was used to extract DNA from formalin-fixed paraffin-embedded specimens. A distance of 14 bases separates the germline ends of V and J, which lose 3 bases and 2 bases respectively. From the cysteine through the phenylalanine, the CDR3 covers 16 amino acids. The sequence is cut down to CDR3 DNA, 48 bases in frame from base 1. The germline V gene sets CDR1 to SNHLY and CDR2 to FYNNEI. About this clone itself: There is no known antigen for this receptor. Base-call qualities are not available, and no considerably larger clone is one nucleotide away.

The rearrangement combines TRBV2 with TRBJ1-3, with no D gene named confidently. The sequence was collected from a female donor with metastatic renal cell carcinoma. The input for sequencing was lymph node tissue, taken from a patient treated with anti-PD-1 therapy. The nucleotides read TGTGCCAGCAGTGACGGTCTGGATCGTGCTGGAAACACCATATATTTT. This translates into CASSDGLDRAGNTIYF.